This record concerns one T cell receptor beta chain sequence. This sample stems from a study of control samples from healthy donors and cancer patients. Clones were sequenced by immunoSEQ multiplex PCR, and TCRdb holds only the in-frame ones, with some missing. The repertoire has 70,000 to 100,000 clones, roughly 91% of them found once; the top ten carry under 20%. This CDR3 has 14 amino acids. Trimming pared 5 bases from V and 10 bases from J, leaving 15 bases between. Germline V CDR1 and CDR2: LGHDT, YNNKEL (reference sequence). What was sequenced was blood. The receptor was derived from a middle-aged man in good health. The chain links TRBV3-1 (or the pseudogene TRBV3-2) to TRBJ1-6; D not certain. In DNA, the CDR3 is TGTGCCAGCAGCTTTCAAGACATCCTCTCACCCCTCCACTTT. The encoded protein is CASSFQDILSPLHF.